This TCR beta chain was obtained from a study of control samples from healthy donors and cancer patients. The CDR3 sequence is 14 residues long. CDR1 is DFQATT, CDR2 SNEGSKA, per germline (reference sequence). Between the trimmed V and J ends, which lost 3 bases and 0 bases, there was a span of 11 bases. Profiled with immunoSEQ multiplex PCR; TCRdb holds only in-frame clones, not every one. The profile shows approximately 140,000 clones, about 88% of them singletons. The receptor comes from a woman aged 25 to 45 in good health. The chain recombines TRBV20-1 with TRBJ1-2; no firm D call. Sequencing input: blood. CDR3 nucleotide sequence: TGCAGTGCTAGTTTTGGCGGAGCTAACTATGGCTACACCTTC. Translating gives CSASFGGANYGYTF.